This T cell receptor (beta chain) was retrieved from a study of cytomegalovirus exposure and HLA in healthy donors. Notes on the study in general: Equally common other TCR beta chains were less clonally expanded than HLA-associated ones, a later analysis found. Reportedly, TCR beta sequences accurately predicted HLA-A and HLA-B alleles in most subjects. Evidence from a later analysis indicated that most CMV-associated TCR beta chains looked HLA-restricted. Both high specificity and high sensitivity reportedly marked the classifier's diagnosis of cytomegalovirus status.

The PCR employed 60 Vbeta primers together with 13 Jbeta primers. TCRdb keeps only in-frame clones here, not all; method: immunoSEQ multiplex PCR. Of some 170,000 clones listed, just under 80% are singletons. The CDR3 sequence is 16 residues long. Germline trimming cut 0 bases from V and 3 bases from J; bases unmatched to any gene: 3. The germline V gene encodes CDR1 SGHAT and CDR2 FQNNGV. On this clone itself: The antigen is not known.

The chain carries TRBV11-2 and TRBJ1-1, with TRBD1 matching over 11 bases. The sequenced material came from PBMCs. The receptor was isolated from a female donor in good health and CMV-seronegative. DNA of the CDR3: TGTGCCAGCAGCTTAGAGGACAGGGGGCATTACACTGAAGCTTTCTTT. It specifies CASSLEDRGHYTEAFF.